Described below is a single T cell receptor (beta chain) sequence and its context. What it binds is unknown. Looked up from germline, CDR1 is SGHTA and CDR2 is FQGNSA. CDR3 length: 18 residues. This sample is drawn from a study of cytomegalovirus exposure and HLA in healthy donors. As for the study in general: Sequencing of 150 million to 200 million T cells in an earlier analysis found 100 million to 140 million unique TCR beta sequences.

General study results and limits: It was about 150 TCR beta chains that were listed as cytomegalovirus-associated. As immune exposure information, only CMV serostatus was available.

As for the donors, each was a healthy bone marrow donor. A multiplex PCR was run with 60 Vbeta primers and 13 Jbeta primers. Profiled with immunoSEQ multiplex PCR; TCRdb holds only in-frame clones, not every one. The data show more than 85,000 clones, more than 65% seen once. This clonotype was obtained from a young man in good health and CMV-seropositive. The sample consisted of PBMCs. The chain is built from TRBV7-2 and TRBJ2-5; 11 bases are a match to TRBD2. The better agreement between TRBJ2-7 and the DNA end casts doubt on the J call. The CDR3 protein is CASSLVASGGPFLYEQYF. Here the CDR3 DNA reads TGTGCCAGCAGCTTAGTCGCTAGCGGGGGGCCATTCCTCTACGAGCAGTACTTC.